These 13 T cell receptor beta chains originate from one sample sequenced in a study of T cells in Graves' hyperthyroidism and ophthalmopathy. Researchers took RNA transcripts and amplified the TCR beta CDR3 regions from them. TCR CDR3 underwent first-round RT-PCR with the HTBI primer set. TCRdb processed the multiplex PCR reads anew with MiXCR; each CDR3 protein has one entry. The data hold hundreds of thousands of distinct CDR3 sequences, with approximately 16% observed a single time. The sample consisted of blood. Receptor source: a woman aged 40 to 49 with Graves' ophthalmopathy.

This clonotype was picked up many times. The CDR3 region is CASSDRTGRSQPQHF. The CDR3 region has the DNA TGTGCCAGCAGTGATAGGACAGGGAGAAGTCAGCCCCAGCATTTT. J is TRBJ1-5 and V is TRBV2; 8 bases align to TRBD1. Trimming cost V 3 bases and J 6 bases; bases outside gene matches: 7. Per germline, CDR1 SNHLY and CDR2 FYNNEI. CDR3 size: 15 residues.

This clonotype was found a few times. V is TRBV24-1 and J is TRBJ2-2; D gene ambiguous. Germline V gene data show CDR1 as KGHDR and CDR2 as SFDVKD. With 0 bases removed from V and 5 bases from J, the gap between germline ends came to 6 bases. This CDR3 comprises 14 residues. The CDR3 region has the DNA TGTGCCACCAGTGATTTGACATATACCGGGGAGCTGTTTTTT. Its translation: CATSDLTYTGELFF.

In its sample, this clonotype was seen a few times. The chain links TRBV20-1 to TRBJ2-2; D uncertain. V was trimmed by 7 bases and J by 5 bases, leaving 17 bases between them. Germline CDR1 reads DFQATT; CDR2 reads SNEGSKA (reference sequence). The CDR3 extends over 14 amino acids. CDR3 region: CSVPPPGGTGELFF. The CDR3 nucleotides read TGCAGTGTCCCTCCCCCCGGTGGGACCGGGGAGCTGTTTTTT.

This clonotype appeared many times. The chain recombines TRBV11-2 with TRBJ2-3, with 14 positions matching TRBD2. Germline values: CDR1 SGHAT, CDR2 FQNNGV. J lost 4 bases, V lost 3 bases, and 6 bases had no gene match. The CDR3 runs to 17 residues. Written as DNA, the CDR3 is TGTGCCAGCAGCTTGACTAGCGGGAGGGCCCTCGCAGATACGCAGTATTTT. This encodes CASSLTSGRALADTQYF.

At least ten counts were recorded for this clonotype. This chain links TRBV2 with TRBJ2-1; D may be TRBD2 (7 bases). Per germline, CDR1 SNHLY and CDR2 FYNNEI. Trimming stripped 1 base from V and 7 bases from J, with 17 bases between. This CDR3 contains 16 residues. As DNA, the CDR3 is TGTGCCAGCAGTGAAGGGGTCGGGGGGCGCAAGAATGAGCAGTTCTTC. It is translated as CASSEGVGGRKNEQFF.

The CDR3 nucleotides are TGTGCCAGCAGTTCCCAGCATACTGAAGCTTTCTTT. Translating it yields CASSSQHTEAFF. The V and J genes are TRBV28 and TRBJ1-1; no definite D call. Trimming took 4 bases from V and 5 from J, leaving 8 bases between them. The germline CDR1 and CDR2 sequences are MDHEN and SYDVKM. The length of the CDR3 is 12 residues.

This clonotype was recorded at least ten times. The chain joins TRBV11-2 to TRBJ2-5; 7 bases match TRBD1. J gave up 4 bases and V 5 bases, and 7 bases lay outside the gene matches. Per the germline V gene, CDR1 is SGHAT and CDR2 is FQNNGV. The CDR3 spans 14 residues. Here the CDR3 reads CASSPGTAGETQYF. DNA of the CDR3: TGTGCCAGCAGCCCAGGGACAGCTGGAGAGACCCAGTACTTC. The variable domain in full, with the rest retrieved from reference TRBV11-2 and TRBJ2-5, is EAGVAQSPRYKIIEKRQSVAFWCNPISGHATLYWYQQILGQGPKLLIQFQNNGVVDDSQLPKDRFSAERLKGVDSTLKIQPAKLEDSAVYLCASSPGTAGETQYFGPGTRLLVL.

This clonotype has ten or more counts. The V gene is TRBV6-2 or TRBV6-3, the J gene TRBJ1-5; 9 bases line up with TRBD1. Germline values: CDR1 MNHEY, CDR2 SVGEGT. After removal of 7 bases from V and 0 bases from J, the junction contained 4 bases not matched to a gene. The CDR3 runs 15 residues. The CDR3 DNA is TGTGCCAGCACACAGGGGGCCCATAGCAATCAGCCCCAGCATTTT. Translated, it gives CASTQGAHSNQPQHF.

The chain employs TRBV19 and TRBJ2-5, with 9 bases identical to TRBD1. This CDR3 has 16 residues. V lost 4 bases to trimming and J lost 0 bases; unmatched junction nucleotides: 6. Germline lookup yields CDR1 LNHDA and CDR2 SQIVND (reference sequence). The CDR3 here is CASSTGTGLYQETQYF. The DNA for the CDR3 is TGTGCCAGTAGTACCGGGACAGGGCTGTACCAAGAGACCCAGTACTTC.

This clonotype was observed at least ten times. J is TRBJ2-2 and V is TRBV13, with 15 bases lining up with TRBD2. Germline values: CDR1 PRHDT, CDR2 FYEKMQ (reference sequence). This CDR3 is built from 18 residues. After removal of 5 bases from V and 3 bases from J, the junction contained 7 bases not matched to a gene. DNA of the CDR3: TGTGCCAGCAGCACACGGACTAGCGGGAGGGATCACACCGGGGAGCTGTTTTTT. Amino acid sequence: CASSTRTSGRDHTGELFF.

The V and J genes are TRBV5-1 and TRBJ2-3; 8 bases fit TRBD2. Germline loops: CDR1 SGHRS, CDR2 YFSETQ. This CDR3 comprises 16 residues. V trimming: 1 base; J trimming: 8 bases; junction bases outside the gene matches: 12. The CDR3 bases are TGCGCCAGCAGCTTGCAGGGCGGGGGGCCCCTAGCTACGCAGTATTTT. Translation: CASSLQGGGPLATQYF.

There are many counts of this clonotype. The chain couples TRBV2 to TRBJ2-1; no firm D call. The CDR3 is 13 amino acids. V was pared by 0 bases and J by 10 bases, with 10 bases between. Germline CDR1 and CDR2: SNHLY and FYNNEI. The CDR3 coding sequence is TGTGCCAGCAGTGAAGCGCAAATCTTGGAGCAGTTCTTC. Encoded protein: CASSEAQILEQFF.

The chain employs TRBV20-1 and TRBJ2-1; D perhaps matches TRBD2 (5 bases). Between the trimmed V and J ends, which lost 3 bases and 5 bases, there was a span of 11 bases. Germline V gene sequence: CDR1 DFQATT, CDR2 SNEGSKA (reference sequence). The CDR3 loop spans 13 amino acids. CDR3 in DNA: TGCAGTGCTAGCGCGCTAGCCAACAATGAGCAGTTCTTC. Translated: CSASALANNEQFF.